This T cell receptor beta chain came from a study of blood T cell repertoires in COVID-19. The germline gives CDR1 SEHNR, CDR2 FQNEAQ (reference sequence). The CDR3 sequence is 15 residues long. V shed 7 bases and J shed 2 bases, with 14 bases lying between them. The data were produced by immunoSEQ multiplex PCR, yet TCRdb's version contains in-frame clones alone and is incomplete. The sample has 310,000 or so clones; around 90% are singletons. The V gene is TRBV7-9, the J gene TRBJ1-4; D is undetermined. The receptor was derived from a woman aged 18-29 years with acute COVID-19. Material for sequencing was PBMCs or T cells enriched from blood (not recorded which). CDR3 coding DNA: TGTGCCAGCATCCTCGGAGGGTCCACTAATGAAAAACTGTTTTTT. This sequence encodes CASILGGSTNEKLFF.